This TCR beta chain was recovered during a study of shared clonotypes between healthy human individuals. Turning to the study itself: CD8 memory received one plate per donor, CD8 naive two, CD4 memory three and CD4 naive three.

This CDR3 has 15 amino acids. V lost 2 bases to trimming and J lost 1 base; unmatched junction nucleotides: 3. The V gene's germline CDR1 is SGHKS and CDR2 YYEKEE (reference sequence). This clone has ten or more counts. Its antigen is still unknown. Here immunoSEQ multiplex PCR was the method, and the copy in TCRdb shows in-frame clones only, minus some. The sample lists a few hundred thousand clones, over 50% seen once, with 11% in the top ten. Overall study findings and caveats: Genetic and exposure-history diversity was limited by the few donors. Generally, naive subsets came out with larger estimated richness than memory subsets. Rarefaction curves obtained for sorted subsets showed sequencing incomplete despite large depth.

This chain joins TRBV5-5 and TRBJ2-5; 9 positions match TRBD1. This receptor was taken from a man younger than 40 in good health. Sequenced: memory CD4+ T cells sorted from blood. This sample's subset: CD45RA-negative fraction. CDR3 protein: CASSLRQGVQETQYF. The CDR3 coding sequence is TGTGCCAGCAGCTTACGACAGGGGGTCCAAGAGACCCAGTACTTC.